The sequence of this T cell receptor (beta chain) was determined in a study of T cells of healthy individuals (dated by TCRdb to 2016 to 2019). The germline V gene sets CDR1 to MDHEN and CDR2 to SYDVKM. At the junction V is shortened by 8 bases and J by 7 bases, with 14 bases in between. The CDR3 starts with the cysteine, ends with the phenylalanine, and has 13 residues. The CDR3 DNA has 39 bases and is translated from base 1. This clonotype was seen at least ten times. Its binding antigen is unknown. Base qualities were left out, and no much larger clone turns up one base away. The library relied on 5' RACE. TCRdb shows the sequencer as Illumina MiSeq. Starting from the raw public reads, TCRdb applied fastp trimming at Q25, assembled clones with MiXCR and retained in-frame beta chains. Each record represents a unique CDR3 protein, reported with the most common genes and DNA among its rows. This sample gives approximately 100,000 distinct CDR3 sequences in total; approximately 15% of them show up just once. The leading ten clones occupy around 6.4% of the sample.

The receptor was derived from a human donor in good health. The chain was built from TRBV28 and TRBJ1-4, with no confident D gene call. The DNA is TGTGCCAGCCTCTCCTACGGCAGTGAAAAACTGTTTTTT. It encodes CASLSYGSEKLFF.